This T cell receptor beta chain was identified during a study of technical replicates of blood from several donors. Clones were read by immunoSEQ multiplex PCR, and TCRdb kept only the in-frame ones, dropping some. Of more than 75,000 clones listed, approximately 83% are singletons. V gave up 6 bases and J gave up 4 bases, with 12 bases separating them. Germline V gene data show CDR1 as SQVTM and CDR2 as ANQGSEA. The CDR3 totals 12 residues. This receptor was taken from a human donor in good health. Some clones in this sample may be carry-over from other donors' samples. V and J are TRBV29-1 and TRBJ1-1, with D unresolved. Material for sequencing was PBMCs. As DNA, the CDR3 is TGCAGCGTCCAGATGGGGAGCACTGAAGCTTTCTTT. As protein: CSVQMGSTEAFF.